This T cell receptor (beta chain) originates from a study of response to subunit inactivated influenza vaccine. This clonotype turned up a few times. This CDR3 contains 16 residues. The germline V and J ends were trimmed by 1 base and 5 bases, with 15 bases remaining between them. TCRdb passed the RT-PCR reads through MiXCR, listing each CDR3 protein once. This sample has about 610,000 distinct CDR3 sequences; roughly 15% occur once, and the top ten carry roughly 11%. The rearrangement joins TRBV12-3 or TRBV12-4 to TRBJ2-1; D remains unclear. The material sequenced was PBMCs from blood, taken 12 days after vaccination. The sequence derives from a man in his fifties or sixties who received an inactivated influenza vaccine. The CDR3 region has the DNA TGTGCCAGCAGTTTAGACGGGCGGCTAGTTAACAATGAGCAGTTCTTC. Translated, it gives CASSLDGRLVNNEQFF.